This T cell receptor (beta chain) was obtained from a study of technical replicates of blood from several donors. Some clones are missing from TCRdb's copy, which holds only in-frame ones; the method was immunoSEQ multiplex PCR. The data contain approximately 65,000 clones, roughly 86% of them singletons. Germline V gives CDR1 MNHEY, CDR2 SVGAGI. There are 15 residues in the CDR3. V was trimmed by 5 bases and J by 1 base, leaving 14 bases between them. Sequencing was carried out using PBMCs. The clonotype was recovered from a human donor in good health. Some clones in this sample may be carry-over from other donors' samples. V is TRBV6-5 and J is TRBJ1-2; weak D call: TRBD1 (5 bases). The CDR3 DNA reads as TGTGCCAGCAGTCCCGGACACGCCAATAACTATGGCTACACCTTC. This translates into CASSPGHANNYGYTF.